The 20 T cell receptor beta chains below all came from one sample that was sequenced in a study of a mutant IDH1 vaccine in newly diagnosed glioma. Time point defined: baseline, week 1 (first vaccination visit). The treatment is: pre-vaccination baseline after standard-of-care therapy. This table comes from immunoSEQ multiplex PCR, and its TCRdb copy is limited to in-frame clones, with some not included. The sample lists about 24,000 clones; 80% to 95% were seen once. The sequencing here drew on PBMCs, taken from a glioma patient treated with radiotherapy, temozolomide or both. The receptors come from a young man with glioma.

This chain uses TRBV6-1 with TRBJ1-4, with a possible D match to TRBD1 (6 bases). The CDR3 has 14 amino acids. Per the germline V gene, CDR1 is MNHNS and CDR2 is SASEGT. The V end was cut by 6 bases, the J end by 0 bases, with 8 bases between. As DNA, the CDR3 is TGTGCCAGCAGCGGACAGACAACTAATGAAAAACTGTTTTTT. Protein product: CASSGQTTNEKLFF.

The chain has TRBV6-4 and TRBJ1-5; D perhaps matches TRBD1 (5 bases). V dropped 5 bases and J dropped 3 bases, with 8 bases sitting between them. This CDR3 region has 13 residues. CDR1 MRHNA and CDR2 SNTAGT come from the germline V gene. CDR3: CASSTGLNQPQHF. In DNA form, the CDR3 reads TGTGCCAGCAGTACAGGTCTCAATCAGCCCCAGCATTTT.

This clone showed up just a few times. The rearrangement uses TRBV4-1 and TRBJ1-1; D remains unclear. The germline V and J ends were trimmed by 4 bases and 2 bases, with 17 bases remaining between them. This CDR3 is built from 16 residues. Germline values: CDR1 MGHRA, CDR2 YSYEKL. CDR3 DNA sequence: TGCGCCAGCAGCCCGCTTTTGTCTACAACTAACACTGAAGCTTTCTTT. It codes for CASSPLLSTTNTEAFF.

The chain employs TRBV5-1 and TRBJ1-1; maybe TRBD1 (6 bases). The CDR3 covers 14 residues. Germline V gene sequence: CDR1 SGHRS, CDR2 YFSETQ. V lost 0 bases, J lost 7 bases, and 13 bases lay in between. The CDR3 nucleotides read TGCGCCAGCAGCTTGGTGGGGGCGAATGGTGAAGCTTTCTTT. Translating it yields CASSLVGANGEAFF. Complete variable domain (other parts from reference TRBV5-1 and TRBJ1-1): KAGVTQTPRYLIKTRGQQVTLSCSPISGHRSVSWYQQTPGQGLQFLFEYFSETQRNKGNFPGRFSGRQFSNSRSEMNVSTLELGDSALYLCASSLVGANGEAFFGQGTRLTVV.

The chain carries TRBV25-1 and TRBJ1-2, with D tentatively TRBD1 (5 bases). V was clipped by 3 bases and J by 0 bases, with 17 bases between them. Per germline, CDR1 MGHDK and CDR2 SYGVNS. This CDR3 comprises 17 residues. CDR3 coding DNA: TGTGCCAGCAGTGACCCGTTCGGGACCGGGACTAACTATGGCTACACCTTC. Translated: CASSDPFGTGTNYGYTF.

The chain couples TRBV7-9 to TRBJ1-1; the D is unclear. The germline V and J ends were trimmed by 1 base and 3 bases, with 9 bases remaining between them. The CDR3 is 14 residues long. CDR1 SEHNR and CDR2 FQNEAQ come from the germline V gene (reference sequence). CDR3 coding DNA: TGTGCCAGCAGCTTAGGCTACAGCTACACTGAAGCTTTCTTT. Amino acids: CASSLGYSYTEAFF.

This clone has a single count. The chain couples TRBV5-6 to TRBJ2-1; 7 nucleotides align to TRBD2. The germline V gene has CDR1 SGHDT and CDR2 YYEEEE. This CDR3 spans 14 amino acids. V lost 0 bases and J lost 7; bases outside the gene matches: 4. The DNA for the CDR3 is TGTGCCAGCAGCTTGGGACTAGCCGTGAATGAGCAGTTCTTC. It is translated as CASSLGLAVNEQFF. Supplemented by reference TRBV5-6 and TRBJ2-1, the full variable domain reads DAGVTQSPTHLIKTRGQQVTLRCSPKSGHDTVSWYQQALGQGPQFIFQYYEEEERQRGNFPDRFSGHQFPNYSSELNVNALLLGDSALYLCASSLGLAVNEQFFGPGTRLTVL.

The V and J genes are TRBV6-1 and TRBJ1-4; D is possibly TRBD1 (5 bases). Per the germline V gene, CDR1 is MNHNS and CDR2 is SASEGT. V lost 7 bases and J lost 7, with 16 bases in between. This CDR3 is 14 amino acids long. CDR3 amino acids: CASTPGPEGEKLFF. CDR3 nucleotides: TGTGCCAGCACTCCGGGACCCGAGGGTGAAAAACTGTTTTTT.

As DNA, the CDR3 is TGTGCCAGCAGTTACTCGGGCTCCAATCTAAACTATGGCTACACCTTC. Translation gives CASSYSGSNLNYGYTF. This rearrangement joins TRBV6-5 to TRBJ1-2, with no clear D. Trimming removed 0 bases from V and 2 bases from J, with 13 bases in between. The CDR3 sequence is 16 residues long. CDR1 MNHEY and CDR2 SVGAGI come from the germline V gene.

The chain uses TRBV4-1 and TRBJ1-4, with D possibly TRBD1 on 5 matching bases. Germline CDR1 and CDR2: MGHRA and YSYEKL. Trimming took 0 bases from V and 8 from J, leaving 13 bases between them. This CDR3 comprises 15 residues. The DNA for the CDR3 is TGCGCCAGCAGCCAAGACAGGGTTGGAGGGGAAAAACTGTTTTTT. Protein: CASSQDRVGGEKLFF.

The rearrangement links TRBV29-1 to TRBJ2-2; D remains ambiguous. The germline V gene has CDR1 SQVTM and CDR2 ANQGSEA. Trimming shortened V by 5 bases and J by 0 bases, and 7 bases separated the two germline ends. CDR3 length: 13 residues. The CDR3 loop reads CSVPRSNTGELFF. As DNA, the CDR3 is TGCAGCGTTCCCCGGTCGAACACCGGGGAGCTGTTTTTT.

This clone was found a few times. The chain couples TRBV5-1 to TRBJ2-7; weak D call: TRBD1 (6 bases). The CDR3 covers 15 residues. Germline CDR1 reads SGHRS; CDR2 reads YFSETQ. The ends were cut back, 4 bases at V and 2 bases at J, with 16 bases in the middle. In DNA form, the CDR3 reads TGCGCCAGCAGCCCTCGAGGGGACACCACCTACGAGCAGTACTTC. Its translation is CASSPRGDTTYEQYF.

The V call is TRBV4-1, the J call TRBJ2-2, with TRBD2 matching over 7 bases. Trimming cost V 1 base and J 3 bases; bases outside gene matches: 11. Per the germline V gene, CDR1 is MGHRA and CDR2 is YSYEKL. The CDR3 is 18 residues long. The CDR3 loop reads CASSQASKAGLDTGELFF. The CDR3 nucleotides are TGCGCCAGCAGCCAAGCATCTAAAGCGGGACTGGACACCGGGGAGCTGTTTTTT.

The table lists this clone with a count of one. This chain links TRBV5-6 with TRBJ2-6; D ambiguous. The germline CDR1 and CDR2 sequences are SGHDT and YYEEEE. V lost 4 bases to trimming and J lost 0 bases, with 14 bases between them. This CDR3 has 17 residues. CDR3 DNA: TGTGCCAGCAGCATTAAGGGTTTCCCCTCTGGGGCCAACGTCCTGACTTTC. Amino acid sequence: CASSIKGFPSGANVLTF. The whole variable domain, filled in from reference TRBV5-6 and TRBJ2-6, reads DAGVTQSPTHLIKTRGQQVTLRCSPKSGHDTVSWYQQALGQGPQFIFQYYEEEERQRGNFPDRFSGHQFPNYSSELNVNALLLGDSALYLCASSIKGFPSGANVLTFGAGSRLTVL.

The chain uses TRBV10-3 and TRBJ2-3; either TRBD1 or TRBD2 may supply D (6 bases each). V was shortened by 2 bases and J by 6 bases, with 18 bases between the two germline ends. This CDR3 comprises 16 residues. Germline values: CDR1 ENHRY, CDR2 SYGVKD. DNA for the CDR3: TGTGCCATCAGTGAGGAGGGGGGAGCAAAGTGGGATACGCAGTATTTT. Its translation is CAISEEGGAKWDTQYF.

The V gene is TRBV2, the J gene TRBJ2-7, with D unresolved. The V gene's germline CDR1 is SNHLY and CDR2 FYNNEI. With 5 bases removed from V and 2 bases from J, the gap between germline ends came to 10 bases. The CDR3 covers 13 residues. The CDR3: CASSLDTTYEQYF. The CDR3 region has the DNA TGTGCCAGCAGTTTAGACACGACCTACGAGCAGTACTTC.

The chain uses TRBV27 and TRBJ2-7, with TRBD1 matching 7 bases. V lost 5 bases, J lost 2 bases, and 3 bases stayed unmatched. This CDR3 contains 13 residues. CDR1 is MNHEY, CDR2 SMNVEV, per germline (reference sequence). CDR3 coding DNA: TGTGCCAGCAGTGCGGACAGGACCTACGAGCAGTACTTC. It yields the protein CASSADRTYEQYF.

The chain combines TRBV6-5 with TRBJ1-2; no definite D call. This CDR3 spans 12 amino acids. V lost 6 bases and J lost 5, with 10 bases in between. CDR1 is MNHEY and CDR2 is SVGAGI in the germline V gene. The CDR3 nucleotides are TGTGCCAGCAGAGCCGGTTGGTATGGCTACACCTTC. Amino acids: CASRAGWYGYTF.

The V call is TRBV29-1, the J call TRBJ1-5; no clear D gene. The CDR3 is 13 residues long. V lost 5 bases to trimming and J lost 0 bases, with 8 bases between them. The germline V gene encodes CDR1 SQVTM and CDR2 ANQGSEA. This chain's CDR3 is CSVQRSSNQPQHF. The DNA of the CDR3 is TGCAGCGTTCAGAGATCTAGCAATCAGCCCCAGCATTTT.

The V gene is TRBV18, the J gene TRBJ2-4, with D possibly being TRBD1 or TRBD2 (6 bases each). V gave up 3 bases and J gave up 0 bases, with 15 bases separating them. This CDR3 has 17 amino acids. Germline values: CDR1 KGHSH, CDR2 LQKENI. The CDR3 DNA is TGTGCCAGCTCACCCGCAGAGGGGGGCCTAGCCAAAAACATTCAGTACTTC. Amino acid sequence: CASSPAEGGLAKNIQYF.